The clone carrying this T cell receptor beta chain was seen once. Its antigen is not identified. At one boundary the junction diverges from the germline segment, which might be a read error. Data came from immunoSEQ multiplex PCR; TCRdb stores just in-frame clones and leaves some out. This repertoire shows about 85,000 clones, approximately 87% found once; its top ten account for 7%. This sample was taken from a study of T cell responses to AZD1222 COVID-19 vaccine. Study observations and caveats: Spike was spanned by vaccine-associated CD4 TCRs, with dominance at 160-218 and 743-854.

CDR1 and CDR2 from the germline V gene are SSHAT and FNYEAQ (reference sequence). This CDR3 is 17 amino acids long. The specimen comprised peripheral blood, sampled on day 0 of AZD1222 vaccination. The chain carries TRBV7-7 and TRBJ2-6; D perhaps matches TRBD2 (5 bases). The TCR originated in an adult in good health. This chain's CDR3 is CASSPAISGAGANVLTF. The CDR3 DNA reads TGTGCTAGCAGCCCCGCTATCTCCGGGGCTGGGGCCAACGTCCTGACTTTC.